The T cell receptor beta chain under discussion was sequenced for a study of T cells after yellow fever vaccination (dated by TCRdb to the late 2010s). Study-wide context: The SMART-Seq v4 Ultra Low Input RNA kit was used to prepare libraries from fractions with low cell numbers. Two healthy male donors, one aged 18 to 30 and one aged 30 to 40 years, were included in the cohort. Bulk PBMC replicates and cell subsets were isolated from blood drawn at multiple timepoints before and after both primary and secondary immunization. Bulk TCR alpha and beta repertoires were sequenced longitudinally to track T-cell clones before and after primary and booster YFV17D yellow fever vaccination.

Deletion took 2 bases off V and 4 bases off J, with a span of 12 bases between the germline ends. CDR3 length: 15 amino acids, cysteine to phenylalanine. The only DNA kept is the CDR3, 45 bases in frame from the first base. Sequences SGHTA (CDR1) and FQGNSA (CDR2) are obtained from the germline V gene. TCR cDNA was synthesized by 5'RACE template switching, which introduced a universal primer site and unique molecular identifiers. Priming of cDNA synthesis was performed from both the TCR alpha and TCR beta constant segments. Libraries were amplified in two PCR steps, with sample barcodes and sequencing adapters added in the second step. Libraries were sequenced on Illumina HiSeq 2500 (2x100 bp) or NovaSeq (2x150 bp). The published analysis was carried out like this. MIGEC was used to demultiplex reads and collapse the reads into UMI consensus sequences, and MiXCR was used for V(D)J alignment. Clonotypes responding to the vaccine were identified with edgeR on replicate PBMC samples, with the criteria of FDR below 0.01 and a log2 fold change above 5 up to day 15. Each bulk clonotype was labeled CD4 or CD8 based on which sequenced repertoire, CD4 or CD8, contained the clonotype at higher abundance. TCRdb reprocessed the public reads (quality trimming at Q25 with fastp, clone calling with MiXCR) and kept in-frame beta chains. Each entry merges the rows of one CDR3 protein and shows their most common DNA and genes. For this entry, the V and J calls and clone size follow TCRdb and not the study's own pipeline. The sample includes a few hundred thousand distinct CDR3 sequences, with roughly 6.8% observed a single time. The ten largest clones take up 15% to 20% of the sample.

The full study reports these points: A small share of clonotypes occurred in both CD4 and CD8 compartments, likely arising from convergent recombination. Compared with the primary T-cell response, the secondary T-cell response was weaker but faster, peaking on day 5 rather than day 15. Computational filtering was required because FACS-sorted repertoires could contain abundant contaminating clonotypes from the bulk population. Only a couple of donors were included in the study, so the extent to which the findings can be generalized is limited. After the booster, most clones that had expanded after primary vaccination were detected again (almost 97% of CD4 and roughly 86% of CD8), suggesting broad maintenance of memory.

A note on this clonotype: The antigen this receptor binds is unknown. No base qualities exist here, and no much larger clone lies one base off it.

The treatment or condition label, read with the paper, signifies: live attenuated yellow fever vaccine strain. At every blood-draw timepoint, two biological replicates of bulk PBMCs were collected. PBMCs were isolated from peripheral blood using a standard Ficoll-Paque protocol. RNA was extracted with TriZol from bulk PBMCs, CD4 and CD8 fractions, and dextramer-positive and dextramer-negative fractions. This receptor was obtained from a young man who received the YFV17D yellow fever vaccine. Rearrangement joined TRBV7-2 to TRBJ1-3; no D gene can be assigned with confidence. The material sequenced was PBMCs, taken roughly 47 days after the first yellow fever vaccination. The CDR3 is CASSLPVHPGNTIYF. The nucleotide sequence reads TGTGCCAGCAGCTTACCAGTTCATCCCGGAAACACCATATATTTT.